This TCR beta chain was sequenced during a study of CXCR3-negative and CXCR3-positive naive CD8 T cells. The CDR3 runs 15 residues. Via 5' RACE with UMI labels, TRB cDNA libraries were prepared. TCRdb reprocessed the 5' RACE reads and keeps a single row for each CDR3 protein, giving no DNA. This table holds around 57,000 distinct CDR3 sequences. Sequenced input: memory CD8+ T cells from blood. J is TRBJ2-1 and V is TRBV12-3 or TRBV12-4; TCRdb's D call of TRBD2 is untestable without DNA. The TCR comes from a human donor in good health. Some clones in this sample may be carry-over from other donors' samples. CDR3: CASSLLGEGFNEQFF.